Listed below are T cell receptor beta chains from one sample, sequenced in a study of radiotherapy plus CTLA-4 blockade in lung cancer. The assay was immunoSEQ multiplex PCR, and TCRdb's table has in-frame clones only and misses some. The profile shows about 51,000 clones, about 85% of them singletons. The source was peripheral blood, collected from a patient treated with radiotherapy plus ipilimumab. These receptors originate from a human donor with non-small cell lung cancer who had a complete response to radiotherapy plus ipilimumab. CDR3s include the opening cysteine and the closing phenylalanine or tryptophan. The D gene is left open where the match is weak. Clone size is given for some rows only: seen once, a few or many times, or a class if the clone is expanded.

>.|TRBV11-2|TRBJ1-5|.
CASSPGLLGNQPQHF
TGTGCCAGCAGCCCGGGACTATTGGGCAATCAGCCCCAGCATTTT
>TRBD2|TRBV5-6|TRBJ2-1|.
CASSPEREGPWDEQFF
TGTGCCAGCAGCCCGGAGCGGGAGGGCCCCTGGGATGAGCAGTTCTTC
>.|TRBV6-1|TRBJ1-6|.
CASSAPRGGSPLHF
TGTGCCAGCAGTGCCCCCAGGGGCGGTTCACCCCTCCACTTT
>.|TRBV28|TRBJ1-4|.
CASSLYGREKLFF
TGTGCCAGCAGTTTGTATGGGAGGGAAAAACTGTTTTTT
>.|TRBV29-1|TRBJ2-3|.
CSVLAPNTDTQYF
TGCAGCGTTCTGGCACCCAACACAGATACGCAGTATTTT
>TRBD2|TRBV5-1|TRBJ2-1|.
CASSDPSGAINEQFF
TGCGCCAGCAGCGATCCTAGCGGGGCGATCAATGAGCAGTTCTTC
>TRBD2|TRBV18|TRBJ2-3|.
CASSSLAGGTDTQYF
TGTGCCAGCTCATCCTTAGCGGGGGGCACAGATACGCAGTATTTT
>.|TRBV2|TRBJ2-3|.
CATGSGLLTDTQYF
TGTGCCACGGGCTCCGGACTACTGACAGATACGCAGTATTTT
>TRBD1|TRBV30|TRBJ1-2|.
CASRQGFNYGYTF
TGTGCCTCCCGACAGGGCTTTAACTATGGCTACACCTTC
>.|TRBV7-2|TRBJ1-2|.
CASSSLGLANYGYTF
TGTGCCAGCAGCTCCCTGGGTCTAGCTAACTATGGCTACACCTTC
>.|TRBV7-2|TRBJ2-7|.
CASSLASGVTYEQYF
TGTGCCAGCAGCTTAGCCTCAGGGGTTACCTACGAGCAGTACTTC
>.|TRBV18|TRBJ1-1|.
CASSPKLNTEAFF
TGTGCCAGCTCACCTAAATTGAACACTGAAGCTTTCTTT
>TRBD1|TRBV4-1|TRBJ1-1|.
CASSQMGQGLGTEAFF
TGCGCCAGCAGCCAAATGGGACAGGGGTTGGGAACTGAAGCTTTCTTT
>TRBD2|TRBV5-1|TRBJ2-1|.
CASGTSGINEQFF
TGCGCCAGCGGGACTAGCGGAATCAATGAGCAGTTCTTC
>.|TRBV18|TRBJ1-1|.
CASSPPRASGNTEAFF
TGTGCCAGCTCACCACCTCGTGCCTCAGGGAACACTGAAGCTTTCTTT
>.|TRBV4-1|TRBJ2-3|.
CASSPVRMRGQTQYF
TGCGCCAGCAGCCCGGTCCGGATGCGGGGGCAAACGCAGTATTTT
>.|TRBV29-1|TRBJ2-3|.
CSVGAGRTDTQYF
TGCAGCGTTGGTGCAGGGAGGACAGATACGCAGTATTTT
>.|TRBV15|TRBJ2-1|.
CATSRDGEARYNEQFF
TGTGCCACCAGCAGAGATGGGGAGGCCCGTTACAATGAGCAGTTCTTC
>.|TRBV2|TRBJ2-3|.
CASMRTGGTDTQYF
TGTGCCAGCATGAGGACGGGAGGCACAGATACGCAGTATTTT
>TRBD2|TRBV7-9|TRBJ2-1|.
CASSPYGGSSYNEQFF
TGTGCCAGCAGCCCCTACGGGGGGAGCTCCTACAATGAGCAGTTCTTC
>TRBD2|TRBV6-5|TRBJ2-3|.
CASRSTSGGDTQYF
TGTGCCAGCAGGTCGACTAGCGGAGGAGATACGCAGTATTTT
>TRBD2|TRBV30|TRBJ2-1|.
CAWSRTSGKRRDNEQFF
TGTGCCTGGAGTCGGACTAGCGGGAAGAGGAGGGACAATGAGCAGTTCTTC
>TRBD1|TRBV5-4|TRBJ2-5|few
CASSKDRGRETQYF
TGTGCCAGCAGCAAGGACAGGGGGCGAGAGACCCAGTACTTC
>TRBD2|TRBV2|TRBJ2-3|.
CASSGPLASGDTQYF
TGTGCCAGCAGTGGCCCCCTGGCTAGCGGAGATACGCAGTATTTT
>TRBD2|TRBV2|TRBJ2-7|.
CASSAGGGQAYEQYF
TGTGCCAGCAGTGCGGGCGGGGGTCAAGCCTACGAGCAGTACTTC
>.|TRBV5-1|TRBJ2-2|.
CASSPEGTGELFF
TGCGCCAGCAGCCCGGAGGGGACCGGGGAGCTGTTTTTT
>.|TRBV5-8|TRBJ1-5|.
CASSPARVDSNQPQHF
TGTGCCAGCAGCCCGGCCAGGGTAGATAGCAATCAGCCCCAGCATTTT
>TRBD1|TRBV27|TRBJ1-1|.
CASSLTGTGYGRAFF
TGTGCCAGCAGTTTAACCGGGACAGGGTACGGTAGAGCTTTCTTT
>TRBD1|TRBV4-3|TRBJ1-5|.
CASSPNRDRGGQPQHF
TGCGCCAGCAGCCCTAACAGGGACAGGGGGGGACAGCCCCAGCATTTT
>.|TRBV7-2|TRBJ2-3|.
CASSLKGLIRDTQYF
TGTGCCAGCAGCTTAAAAGGACTGATACGGGATACGCAGTATTTT
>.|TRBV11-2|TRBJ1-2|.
CASSLRQSYGYTF
TGTGCCAGCAGCCTCAGACAGAGCTATGGCTACACCTTC
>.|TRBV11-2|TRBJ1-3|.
CASSGQAISGNTIYF
TGTGCCAGCAGCGGGCAGGCTATCTCTGGAAACACCATATATTTT
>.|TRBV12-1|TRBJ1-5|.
CASSFLPQHF
TGTGCCAGCAGCTTTCTGCCCCAGCATTTT
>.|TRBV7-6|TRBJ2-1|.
CASSLGSSYNEQFF
TGTGCCAGCAGCTTAGGGAGCTCCTACAATGAGCAGTTCTTC
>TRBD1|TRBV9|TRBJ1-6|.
CASSVEGAPNSPLHF
TGTGCCAGCAGCGTAGAGGGGGCGCCTAATTCACCCCTCCACTTT
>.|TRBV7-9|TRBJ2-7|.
CASSRDISSYEQYF
TGTGCCAGCAGCCGGGACATAAGCTCCTACGAGCAGTACTTC
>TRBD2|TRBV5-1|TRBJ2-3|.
CASSKTSGSLGDTQYF
TGCGCCAGCAGCAAGACTAGCGGGAGCCTCGGAGATACGCAGTATTTT
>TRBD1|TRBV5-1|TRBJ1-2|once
CASSSARGHYGYTF
TGCGCCAGCAGCTCCGCTAGGGGGCACTATGGCTACACCTTC
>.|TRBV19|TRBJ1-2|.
CASSTSGWGEDGYTF
TGTGCCAGTAGTACCTCTGGGTGGGGAGAGGATGGCTACACCTTC
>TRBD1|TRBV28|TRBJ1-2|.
CASSLFGTGFGYTF
TGTGCCAGCAGTTTATTCGGGACAGGGTTTGGCTACACCTTC
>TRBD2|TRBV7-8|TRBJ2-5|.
CASSVLAGDGETQYF
TGTGCCAGCAGCGTCCTAGCGGGAGATGGCGAGACCCAGTACTTC
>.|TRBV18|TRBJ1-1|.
CASSPDGRGSEAFF
TGTGCCAGCTCACCAGACGGAAGGGGGAGTGAAGCTTTCTTT
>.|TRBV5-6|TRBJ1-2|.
CASSLQGWYGYTF
TGTGCCAGCAGTCTACAGGGTTGGTATGGCTACACCTTC
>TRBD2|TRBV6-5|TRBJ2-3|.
CASSYSAGGFTDTQYF
TGTGCCAGCAGTTACTCGGCGGGGGGGTTCACAGATACGCAGTATTTT
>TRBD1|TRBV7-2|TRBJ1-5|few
CASSPQGTGPGPQHF
TGTGCCAGCAGCCCTCAGGGGACAGGGCCCGGGCCCCAGCATTTT
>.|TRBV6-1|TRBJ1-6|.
CASSAGTRGSPLHF
TGTGCCAGCAGTGCCGGGACACGGGGATCACCCCTCCACTTT